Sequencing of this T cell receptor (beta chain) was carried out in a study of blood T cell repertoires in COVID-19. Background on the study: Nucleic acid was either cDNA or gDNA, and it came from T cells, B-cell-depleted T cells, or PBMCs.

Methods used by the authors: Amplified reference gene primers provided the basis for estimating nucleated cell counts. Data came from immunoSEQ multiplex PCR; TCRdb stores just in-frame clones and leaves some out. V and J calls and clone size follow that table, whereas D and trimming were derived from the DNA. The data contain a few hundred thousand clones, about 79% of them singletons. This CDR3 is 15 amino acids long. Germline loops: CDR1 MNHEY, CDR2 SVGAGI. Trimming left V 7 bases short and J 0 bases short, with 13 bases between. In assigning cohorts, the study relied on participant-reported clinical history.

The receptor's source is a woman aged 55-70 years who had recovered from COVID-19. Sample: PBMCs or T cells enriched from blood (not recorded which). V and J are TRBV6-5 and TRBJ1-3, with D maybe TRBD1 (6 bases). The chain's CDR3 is CASTPGGFSGNTIYF. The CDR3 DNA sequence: TGTGCCAGCACCCCGGGGGGCTTCTCTGGAAACACCATATATTTT.